This T cell receptor beta chain was sequenced for a study of T cells after yellow fever vaccination. About the research overall: SMART-Seq v4 Ultra Low Input prepared the low-cell-number fractions. The study, taken as a whole, reports: Secondary responses were weaker yet peaked faster, day 5 versus 15. Overall, a small share of clonotypes was seen in both CD4 and CD8 compartments.

In TCRdb, the 5' RACE reads were re-called with MiXCR into one record per CDR3 protein. Here the sample spans about 360,000 distinct CDR3 sequences, 6.2% being singletons. This clonotype was detected many times. Antigen: not known. The germline CDR1 and CDR2 sequences are SQVTM and ANQGSEA. The ends were cut back, 3 bases at V and 0 bases at J, with 8 bases in the middle. This CDR3 spans 13 amino acids. The clonotype was recovered from a man aged 30-40 years who received the YFV17D yellow fever vaccine. V and J are TRBV29-1 and TRBJ1-1; D uncertain. The source was PBMCs, collected 5 days after the yellow fever booster vaccination. The CDR3 region has the DNA TGCAGCGTTGAGCGGATCATGAACACTGAAGCTTTCTTT. Protein product: CSVERIMNTEAFF.